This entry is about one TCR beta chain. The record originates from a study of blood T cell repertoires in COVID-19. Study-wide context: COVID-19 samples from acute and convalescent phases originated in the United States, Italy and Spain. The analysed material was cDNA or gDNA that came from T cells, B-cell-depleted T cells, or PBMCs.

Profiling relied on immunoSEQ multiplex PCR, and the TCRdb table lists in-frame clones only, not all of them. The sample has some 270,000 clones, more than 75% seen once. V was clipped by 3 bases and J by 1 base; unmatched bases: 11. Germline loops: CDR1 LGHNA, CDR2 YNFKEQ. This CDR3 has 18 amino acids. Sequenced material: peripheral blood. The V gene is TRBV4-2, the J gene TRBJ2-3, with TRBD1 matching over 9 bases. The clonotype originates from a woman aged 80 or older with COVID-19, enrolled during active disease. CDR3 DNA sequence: TGTGCCAGCAGCCACCCACCGGGACAGGGAGGGGGCACAGATACGCAGTATTTT. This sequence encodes CASSHPPGQGGGTDTQYF.